This T cell receptor (beta chain) was profiled in a study of blood T cell repertoires in COVID-19. For the study at large: In each case, the material was cDNA or gDNA derived from T cells, B-cell-depleted T cells, or PBMCs.

In the original processing: Reference gene primers were amplified, and this amplification served to estimate nucleated cell counts. TCRdb's table, derived via immunoSEQ multiplex PCR, lists solely in-frame clones and lacks some. V, J and clone size reflect that table, while D and trimming were determined from the DNA. The table shows under 350,000 clones, with more than 90% occurring only once. CDR3 length: 15 residues. CDR1 is GTSNPN and CDR2 is SVGIG in the germline V gene (reference sequence). The V gene end was trimmed by 8 bases and the J gene end by 1 base; junction bases not matched to a gene: 6.

Sequenced material: PBMCs or T cells enriched from blood (not recorded which). This rearrangement joins TRBV30 to TRBJ2-6; TRBD1 aligns across 9 bases. The receptor's source is a man in his sixties who had recovered from COVID-19. CDR3: CAGGQGLSGANVLTF. The CDR3 DNA sequence: TGTGCCGGCGGACAGGGGCTATCTGGGGCCAACGTCCTGACTTTC.